Below are 14 T cell receptor beta chains sequenced from a single sample in a study of blood T cell repertoires in COVID-19. Using immunoSEQ multiplex PCR, the repertoire was profiled, and TCRdb retains in-frame clones only, with some absent. The sample holds about 86,000 clones, 75% to 90% seen once. The material sequenced was peripheral blood. The receptor source for this set is a human donor in a cohort sampled during active COVID-19.

CDR3 amino acids: CASSQVSGELFF. The CDR3 coding sequence is TGTGCCAGCAGCCAAGTATCCGGGGAGCTGTTTTTT. The genes are TRBV3-1 (or the pseudogene TRBV3-2) and TRBJ2-2; D unclear. V was trimmed by 1 base and J by 6 bases, leaving 3 bases between them. Germline values: CDR1 LGHDT, CDR2 YNNKEL (reference sequence). CDR3 length: 12 residues.

This chain connects TRBV20-1 to TRBJ2-1; 11 bases agree with TRBD2. Unmatched junction bases numbered 7, after V lost 3 bases and J lost 6 bases. This CDR3 has 15 residues. CDR1 is DFQATT and CDR2 is SNEGSKA in the germline V gene (reference sequence). CDR3 region: CSASTRLAGGNEQFF. CDR3 sequence (DNA): TGCAGTGCTAGTACTCGTCTAGCGGGAGGCAATGAGCAGTTCTTC.

The chain combines TRBV15 with TRBJ2-5; 7 nucleotides line up with TRBD1. Germline assignment: CDR1 LNHNV and CDR2 YYDKDF (reference sequence). J gave up 2 bases and V 3 bases, and 6 bases lay outside the gene matches. This CDR3 comprises 15 residues. CDR3 in amino acids: CATSRVPGQQETQYF. CDR3 bases: TGTGCCACCAGCAGGGTACCGGGACAGCAAGAGACCCAGTACTTC.

This clone came up a few times. The chain carries TRBV6-5 and TRBJ1-1; D ambiguous. Trimming stripped 6 bases from V and 0 bases from J, with 11 bases between. The CDR3 is 14 residues long. The germline CDR1 and CDR2 sequences are MNHEY and SVGAGI. The CDR3 spells CASRGGSMNTEAFF. The CDR3 coding sequence is TGTGCCAGCAGAGGCGGGAGCATGAACACTGAAGCTTTCTTT.

The genes are TRBV19 and TRBJ2-2, with TRBD2 matching 10 bases. Germline V gives CDR1 LNHDA, CDR2 SQIVND (reference sequence). The V segment lost 0 bases and the J segment 3 bases; nucleotides outside the gene matches: 7. The CDR3 totals 18 residues. This CDR3 is CASSIEASGRLYTGELFF. In DNA form, the CDR3 reads TGTGCCAGTAGTATAGAGGCTAGCGGGAGATTGTACACCGGGGAGCTGTTTTTT.

This clone occurred a few times. The CDR3 DNA follows: TGTGCCAGTACAGGGGGAAATCAGCCCCAGCATTTT. It translates to CASTGGNQPQHF. This chain connects TRBV28 to TRBJ1-5, with TRBD1 identical over 8 bases. Trimming removed 9 bases from V and 4 bases from J; junction bases left unmatched: 2. The CDR3 consists of 12 residues. In germline, CDR1 is MDHEN, CDR2 SYDVKM.

V and J are TRBV9 and TRBJ2-2, with D unresolved. Germline loops: CDR1 SGDLS, CDR2 YYNGEE. CDR3 size: 13 residues. V dropped 6 bases and J dropped 7 bases, with 13 bases sitting between them. This CDR3 is CASTQTEYGELFF. CDR3 DNA sequence: TGTGCCAGCACCCAAACCGAGTACGGGGAGCTGTTTTTT.

This clone occurred once. V is TRBV10-3 and J is TRBJ1-1, with no clear D. CDR1 and CDR2 from the germline V gene are ENHRY and SYGVKD. The CDR3 runs to 15 residues. V was pared by 2 bases and J by 1 base, with 11 bases between. Here the CDR3 reads CAISEGGRGNTEAFF. CDR3 coding DNA: TGTGCCATCAGTGAGGGAGGGCGTGGGAACACTGAAGCTTTCTTT.

The genes are TRBV11-2 and TRBJ1-2, with D possibly being TRBD1 (5 bases). Germline-derived CDR1 and CDR2 are SGHAT and FQNNGV. The V end lost 7 bases, the J end lost 0 bases, and 18 bases lay between the germline ends. CDR3 size: 16 residues. CDR3: CASNPIDSTANYGYTF. For the CDR3, the DNA is TGTGCCAGCAACCCTATCGACAGTACAGCTAACTATGGCTACACCTTC.

The V gene is TRBV11-2, the J gene TRBJ2-1; a possible D gene is TRBD1 (7 bases). Germline V lookup: CDR1 SGHAT, CDR2 FQNNGV. This CDR3 has 16 residues. The V and J ends lost 2 bases and 3 bases respectively, with 14 bases between them. The CDR3 loop reads CASSLSGGGLYNEQFF. As DNA, the CDR3 is TGTGCCAGCAGCTTAAGCGGAGGGGGCCTCTACAATGAGCAGTTCTTC.

The chain joins TRBV19 to TRBJ1-5, with 8 bases that match TRBD1. The junction had 14 bases not matched to a gene; V was cut back by 5 bases and J by 2 bases. The CDR3 has 18 residues. CDR1 and CDR2 from the germline V gene are LNHDA and SQIVND (reference sequence). Here the CDR3 reads CASSPYNQGAGGNQPQHF. DNA for the CDR3: TGTGCCAGTAGTCCGTACAACCAGGGGGCTGGGGGCAATCAGCCCCAGCATTTT.

The rearrangement uses TRBV28 and TRBJ1-2; 9 bases are shared with TRBD1. The CDR3 is 13 residues long. V was pared by 8 bases and J by 4 bases, with 5 bases of the junction left unmatched. Germline CDR1 reads MDHEN; CDR2 reads SYDVKM. CDR3 protein: CASWDREIYGYTF. CDR3 DNA: TGTGCCAGCTGGGACAGGGAGATCTATGGCTACACCTTC.

The V gene is TRBV28, the J gene TRBJ2-7; the match to TRBD1 covers 10 bases. The CDR3 is made up of 15 amino acids. Germline V gene sequence: CDR1 MDHEN, CDR2 SYDVKM. Trimming took 2 bases from V and 4 from J; bases not matched to a gene: 5. This chain's CDR3 is CASSLPGTGAYEQYF. The CDR3 DNA follows: TGTGCCAGCAGTTTACCCGGGACAGGGGCGTACGAGCAGTACTTC. Drawing the rest from reference TRBV28 and TRBJ2-7, the complete variable domain is DVKVTQSSRYLVKRTGEKVFLECVQDMDHENMFWYRQDPGLGLRLIYFSYDVKMKEKGDIPEGYSVSREKKERFSLILESASTNQTSMYLCASSLPGTGAYEQYFGPGTRLTVT.

The sample holds one count of this clone. This chain uses TRBV7-8 with TRBJ2-5, with 15 bases matching TRBD2. Germline CDR1 SGHVS, CDR2 FQNEAQ. The V gene end was trimmed by 3 bases and the J gene end by 7 bases; junction bases not matched to a gene: 9. The CDR3 is 17 amino acids. CDR3 sequence reads: CASSFGTGLAGGGTQYF. The CDR3 DNA is TGTGCCAGCAGCTTTGGTACGGGACTAGCGGGAGGAGGGACCCAGTACTTC.